This record looks at one TCR beta chain sequence and its context. Its antigen is unknown. This entry belongs to a study of PD-1 blockade in classical Hodgkin lymphoma. Overall study results and limits: For complete responders, baseline diversity was comparable to that of newly diagnosed patients. Newly diagnosed patients had baseline TCR diversity that was reportedly lower than that of healthy donors. The repertoire differences lack a defined cause, possibly disease activity or prior therapy.

Method: immunoSEQ multiplex PCR; TCRdb's copy keeps in-frame clones and lacks some. The sample lists approximately 12,000 clones, roughly 80% occurring once. V dropped 4 bases and J dropped 8; count of bases not matched to a gene: 7. This CDR3 contains 14 residues. Germline lookup yields CDR1 SGHRS and CDR2 YFSETQ. After autologous stem cell transplantation all patients relapsed, and prior brentuximab vedotin exposure differed between cohorts. The receptor comes from a human donor with classical Hodgkin lymphoma. The gene calls are TRBV5-1 and TRBJ1-4, with 8 bases that match TRBD1. This material consisted of peripheral blood mononuclear cells (PBMCs), taken at baseline. Written as DNA, the CDR3 is TGCGCCAGCAGCACCGGACAGGGAAACGAAAAACTGTTTTTT. It specifies CASSTGQGNEKLFF.